The 32 T cell receptor beta chains reported below all come from one sample, sequenced in a study of T cell responses to AZD1222 COVID-19 vaccine. Some clones are missing from TCRdb's copy, which holds only in-frame ones; the method was immunoSEQ multiplex PCR. Of about 160,000 clones in the sample, 85% to 90% are singletons; the top ten hold around 6%. Material: peripheral blood, obtained on day 0 of AZD1222 vaccination. These receptor sequences come from an adult in good health.

The rearrangement uses TRBV7-9 and TRBJ2-5; possible D gene TRBD1, 6 bases. The CDR3 has 15 residues. V was shortened by 3 bases and J by 2 bases, with 13 bases between the two germline ends. Germline CDR1 is SEHNR and CDR2 is FQNEAQ (reference sequence). The CDR3 loop reads CASSFVTQGQETQYF. The CDR3 region has the DNA TGTGCCAGCAGCTTTGTGACTCAGGGGCAAGAGACCCAGTACTTC.

The V and J genes are TRBV11-2 and TRBJ1-2, with TRBD1 as a possible D gene (5 bases). This CDR3 is built from 15 residues. Looked up from germline, CDR1 is SGHAT and CDR2 is FQNNGV. The V gene lost 5 bases and the J gene lost 1 base, with 14 bases spanning the gap. The CDR3 here is CASSPSGGFNYGYTF. CDR3 coding DNA: TGTGCCAGCAGCCCCTCCGGGGGGTTTAACTATGGCTACACCTTC.

J is TRBJ2-1 and V is TRBV10-3, with 11 bases fitting TRBD1. Germline-derived CDR1 and CDR2 are ENHRY and SYGVKD. With 3 bases clipped from V and 3 bases from J, the junction kept 4 bases outside the gene matches. This CDR3 contains 16 residues. The CDR3 here is CAISDSGTGGYNEQFF. CDR3 DNA sequence: TGTGCCATCAGTGACTCCGGGACAGGGGGCTACAATGAGCAGTTCTTC.

V is TRBV4-2 and J is TRBJ1-4; D may be TRBD1 (5 bases). CDR1 and CDR2 from the germline V gene are LGHNA and YNFKEQ. The CDR3 loop spans 18 amino acids. V lost 0 bases and J lost 3, with 17 bases in between. The CDR3 DNA is TGTGCCAGCAGCCAAGATGGGGACGGAGGGAGAGCTAATGAAAAACTGTTTTTT. This sequence encodes CASSQDGDGGRANEKLFF.

This chain connects TRBV2 to TRBJ2-5; D ambiguous. Deletions cut 6 bases from V and 6 bases from J, with 14 bases between. The CDR3 has 13 residues. CDR1 is SNHLY and CDR2 is FYNNEI in the germline V gene. The CDR3 protein is CASSPSPRQTQYF. CDR3 in DNA: TGTGCCAGCAGCCCGTCCCCTCGGCAGACCCAGTACTTC.

The genes are TRBV7-2 and TRBJ1-2; no clear D gene. V was clipped by 1 base and J by 2 bases, with 5 bases between them. The CDR3 has 13 amino acids. The germline V gene encodes CDR1 SGHTA and CDR2 FQGNSA. CDR3 coding DNA: TGTGCCAGCAGCTTAGGAGGAAACTATGGCTACACCTTC. It is translated as CASSLGGNYGYTF.

The rearrangement uses TRBV19 and TRBJ1-5; D gene unclear. The V end lost 3 bases, the J end lost 5 bases, and 14 bases lay between the germline ends. The CDR3 runs 15 residues. Germline values: CDR1 LNHDA, CDR2 SQIVND (reference sequence). CDR3 DNA sequence: TGTGCCAGTAGTATTGGGCAGCTAGGTTATCAGCCCCAGCATTTT. Protein: CASSIGQLGYQPQHF.

V gene TRBV30 combines with J gene TRBJ2-5; D is unresolved. Germline CDR1 GTSNPN, CDR2 SVGIG (reference sequence). There are 11 residues in the CDR3. V lost 1 base and J lost 5, with 5 bases in between. The CDR3 region is CAWSGLETQYF. The CDR3 DNA follows: TGTGCCTGGAGTGGCCTGGAGACCCAGTACTTC.

The gene calls are TRBV6-5 and TRBJ2-7; D is unclear. CDR1 MNHEY and CDR2 SVGAGI come from the germline V gene. The CDR3 length is 15 residues. Trimming stripped 8 bases from V and 0 bases from J, with 17 bases between. CDR3 amino acids: CASSELDVTSYEQYF. In DNA, the CDR3 is TGTGCCAGCTCCGAGCTAGACGTTACCTCCTACGAGCAGTACTTC.

This clone came up once. The chain uses TRBV1 and TRBJ2-7; the table's D call, TRBD1, was not checked against the DNA. TRBV1 is shown as a pseudogene. There are 15 residues in the CDR3. CDR3 residues: CTSSQETPRVYEQYF. In DNA form, the CDR3 reads TGCACCAGCAGCCAAGAGACTCCCAGGGTCTACGAGCAGTACTTC.

This sequence joins TRBV6-5 and TRBJ2-7; no reliable D call. Germline values: CDR1 MNHEY, CDR2 SVGAGI. Trimming removed 0 bases at V and 0 bases at J, with 12 bases between. CDR3 length: 16 amino acids. The CDR3 coding sequence is TGTGCCAGCAGTTACTCGATTGGGCGACACTCCTACGAGCAGTACTTC. This translates into CASSYSIGRHSYEQYF.

The chain employs TRBV5-4 and TRBJ2-1, with D perhaps matching TRBD1 (6 bases). The CDR3 contains 15 residues. CDR1 and CDR2 (germline): SGHNT, YYREEE (reference sequence). V was pared by 3 bases and J by 5 bases, with 15 bases between. The CDR3 nucleotides are TGTGCCAGCAGCTCGACAGGCCCCCTCGACAATGAGCAGTTCTTC. Its translation is CASSSTGPLDNEQFF.

This sequence joins TRBV18 and TRBJ2-3; D is perhaps TRBD1 or TRBD2 (5 bases each). This CDR3 comprises 14 residues. Trimming cost V 3 bases and J 5 bases, with 12 bases left between them. Germline V gene sequence: CDR1 KGHSH, CDR2 LQKENI. The CDR3 DNA reads as TGTGCCAGCTCACCGCCCGGGGCTAGAGATACGCAGTATTTT. As protein: CASSPPGARDTQYF.

The chain links TRBV5-8 to TRBJ2-2, with D maybe TRBD1 (7 bases). The germline CDR1 and CDR2 sequences are SGHTS and YDEGEE. This CDR3 has 19 residues. V was clipped by 3 bases and J by 1 base, with 22 bases between them. CDR3 region: CASSSPPGGTDKNTGELFF. CDR3 coding DNA: TGTGCCAGCAGCTCCCCCCCCGGAGGGACAGATAAGAACACCGGGGAGCTGTTTTTT.

The chain carries TRBV23-1 and TRBJ2-3; D possibly matches TRBD1 or TRBD2 (5 bases each). TRBV23-1 is an ORF, with its function uncertain. The CDR3 totals 14 residues. V lost 10 bases, J lost 2 bases, and 16 bases lay in between. CDR3 sequence reads: CAIGAGEHTDTQYF. Written as DNA, the CDR3 is TGCGCCATCGGGGCAGGTGAACACACAGATACGCAGTATTTT.

This chain joins TRBV5-4 and TRBJ2-3; D is perhaps TRBD1 (6 bases). The V gene lost 0 bases and the J gene lost 0 bases, with 8 bases spanning the gap. Germline lookup yields CDR1 SGHNT and CDR2 YYREEE (reference sequence). The CDR3 has 15 residues. This CDR3 is CASSLDGTSTDTQYF. Written as DNA, the CDR3 is TGTGCCAGCAGCTTGGACGGGACAAGCACAGATACGCAGTATTTT.

This clone showed up just once. The chain uses TRBV5-4 and TRBJ1-1, with 8 bases identical to TRBD1. The CDR3 has 15 residues. Unmatched junction bases numbered 9, after V lost 3 bases and J lost 5 bases. Looked up from germline, CDR1 is SGHNT and CDR2 is YYREEE (reference sequence). The chain's CDR3 is CASSSKQGDLTEAFF. CDR3 nucleotides: TGTGCCAGCAGCTCCAAACAGGGGGATTTAACTGAAGCTTTCTTT.

The chain carries TRBV6-5 and TRBJ2-2; D call uncertain. This CDR3 has 15 amino acids. CDR1 is MNHEY and CDR2 is SVGAGI in the germline V gene. V shed 6 bases and J shed 0 bases, with 11 bases lying between them. CDR3 nucleotides: TGTGCCAGCAGGGCCCTGTTCGCGAACACCGGGGAGCTGTTTTTT. Its translation: CASRALFANTGELFF.

The chain carries TRBV11-2 and TRBJ1-5; the D is unclear. The germline V and J ends were trimmed by 0 bases and 6 bases, with 9 bases remaining between them. The CDR3 is made up of 14 amino acids. Germline V gene lookup returns CDR1 SGHAT and CDR2 FQNNGV. CDR3 region: CASSLDGRSQPQHF. CDR3 DNA: TGTGCCAGCAGCTTAGATGGGCGGTCTCAGCCCCAGCATTTT. The whole variable domain, filled in from reference TRBV11-2 and TRBJ1-5, reads EAGVAQSPRYKIIEKRQSVAFWCNPISGHATLYWYQQILGQGPKLLIQFQNNGVVDDSQLPKDRFSAERLKGVDSTLKIQPAKLEDSAVYLCASSLDGRSQPQHFGDGTRLSIL.

This rearrangement joins TRBV7-9 to TRBJ1-1; no clear D. CDR3 length: 17 amino acids. In germline, CDR1 is SEHNR, CDR2 FQNEAQ (reference sequence). Between the trimmed V and J ends, which lost 6 bases and 5 bases, there was a span of 25 bases. CDR3: CASRLRTASRRDTEAFF. In nucleotides, the CDR3 is TGTGCCAGCAGGCTCCGGACGGCCTCCAGGAGGGATACTGAAGCTTTCTTT.

The chain employs TRBV6-5 and TRBJ1-4, with D perhaps matching TRBD1 (5 bases). Germline values: CDR1 MNHEY, CDR2 SVGAGI. V gave up 5 bases and J gave up 5 bases, with 9 bases separating them. The CDR3 contains 13 residues. The CDR3 nucleotides read TGTGCCAGCAGTCCCAGACAGAATGAAAAACTGTTTTTT. Its translation: CASSPRQNEKLFF.

The V and J genes are TRBV7-9 and TRBJ1-2; maybe TRBD1 (6 bases). The CDR3 sequence is 14 residues long. CDR1 is SEHNR and CDR2 is FQNEAQ in the germline V gene (reference sequence). V was cut by 1 base and J by 8 bases, with 14 bases left in between. The CDR3 spells CASSLVAGANGYTF. The CDR3 DNA is TGTGCCAGCAGCTTAGTTGCGGGGGCGAACGGCTACACCTTC.

The V and J genes are TRBV7-2 and TRBJ2-3; TRBD2 matches 9 bases. The CDR3 totals 17 residues. V lost 0 bases to trimming and J lost 4 bases; unmatched junction nucleotides: 8. Germline lookup yields CDR1 SGHTA and CDR2 FQGNSA. DNA for the CDR3: TGTGCCAGCAGCTTAGCGGGGGGTAGCGGGAGCCCAGATACGCAGTATTTT. Protein product: CASSLAGGSGSPDTQYF.

This clone was recorded only once. The chain couples TRBV5-6 to TRBJ2-1; 7 bases are shared with TRBD2. After removal of 0 bases from V and 6 bases from J, the junction contained 3 bases not matched to a gene. This CDR3 is 14 amino acids long. Germline-derived CDR1 and CDR2 are SGHDT and YYEEEE. Here the CDR3 DNA reads TGTGCCAGCAGCTTGGGAGCGGGGTTCAATGAGCAGTTCTTC. This sequence encodes CASSLGAGFNEQFF.

The chain carries TRBV7-9 and TRBJ2-1; 7 positions agree with TRBD2. CDR3 size: 18 residues. Trimming removed 1 base from V and 5 bases from J; junction bases left unmatched: 14. Germline values: CDR1 SEHNR, CDR2 FQNEAQ (reference sequence). CDR3 amino acids: CASSLDDRRLAIDNEQFF. The CDR3, as DNA: TGTGCCAGCAGCTTAGACGACAGAAGACTAGCTATCGACAATGAGCAGTTCTTC.

In this sample, this clone turned up once. The V gene is TRBV12-3 or TRBV12-4, the J gene TRBJ2-1; no definite D call. The CDR3 runs to 13 residues. V was cut by 3 bases and J by 5 bases, with 8 bases left in between. In DNA form, the CDR3 reads TGTGCCAGCAGTTTGATACTAAACAATGAGCAGTTCTTC. Translation: CASSLILNNEQFF.

The genes are TRBV29-1 and TRBJ1-5; unclear D gene. The CDR3 contains 14 residues. Germline CDR1 SQVTM, CDR2 ANQGSEA. Trimming cost V 4 bases and J 1 base, with 11 bases left between them. The CDR3 DNA reads as TGCAGCGTTGGCGATCATGGGAGCAATCAGCCCCAGCATTTT. Translation gives CSVGDHGSNQPQHF.

The chain carries TRBV7-2 and TRBJ2-7; tentative D call: TRBD1 (6 bases). CDR3 length: 14 residues. Germline CDR1 and CDR2: SGHTA and FQGNSA. V was pared by 4 bases and J by 0 bases, with 10 bases between. The CDR3 DNA is TGTGCCAGCAGCTCAAACAGGGACTCCTACGAGCAGTACTTC. This gives the protein CASSSNRDSYEQYF.

The V and J genes are TRBV7-9 and TRBJ1-2, with D unresolved. The CDR3 runs 14 residues. Deletions cut 3 bases from V and 0 bases from J, with 8 bases between. Per germline, CDR1 SEHNR and CDR2 FQNEAQ (reference sequence). Here the CDR3 reads CASSLETTNYGYTF. The CDR3 DNA sequence: TGTGCCAGCAGCTTGGAGACAACTAACTATGGCTACACCTTC. The full variable domain, completed using reference TRBV7-9 and TRBJ1-2, is DTGVSQNPRHKITKRGQNVTFRCDPISEHNRLYWYRQTLGQGPEFLTYFQNEAQLEKSRLLSDRFSAERPKGSFSTLEIQRTEQGDSAMYLCASSLETTNYGYTFGSGTRLTVV.

V gene TRBV9 combines with J gene TRBJ1-2, with TRBD1 identical over 7 bases. V dropped 4 bases and J dropped 0; count of bases not matched to a gene: 6. Germline lookup yields CDR1 SGDLS and CDR2 YYNGEE. This CDR3 has 15 amino acids. CDR3 DNA sequence: TGTGCCAGCAGCATCTCGGGACAGCCTAACTATGGCTACACCTTC. As protein: CASSISGQPNYGYTF. Using reference TRBV9 and TRBJ1-2 for the parts outside the CDR3, the full variable domain is DSGVTQTPKHLITATGQRVTLRCSPRSGDLSVYWYQQSLDQGLQFLIQYYNGEERAKGNILERFSAQQFPDLHSELNLSSLELGDSALYFCASSISGQPNYGYTFGSGTRLTVV.

The CDR3: CASSEGQLEQFF. CDR3 coding DNA: TGTGCCAGCAGTGAGGGACAGTTGGAGCAGTTCTTC. This chain uses TRBV12-3 or TRBV12-4 with TRBJ2-1; 7 nucleotides line up with TRBD1. V was clipped by 5 bases and J by 10 bases; unmatched bases: 5. The CDR3 sequence is 12 residues long.

The rearrangement uses TRBV28 and TRBJ2-7; 7 bases are a match to TRBD1. With 4 bases clipped from V and 3 bases from J, the junction kept 6 bases outside the gene matches. From germline, CDR1 is MDHEN and CDR2 SYDVKM. The CDR3 runs to 14 residues. The CDR3 protein is CASSSPGGDYEQYF. In nucleotides, the CDR3 is TGTGCCAGCAGTTCCCCAGGGGGAGACTACGAGCAGTACTTC.